Below, 26 T cell receptor beta chains from the same sample are listed, as sequenced in a study of blood T cell repertoires in COVID-19. Sequencing used immunoSEQ multiplex PCR; TCRdb keeps in-frame clones, though not all of them. This table has approximately 300,000 clones, roughly 86% appearing once. Sequencing was done on a sample of peripheral blood. The receptor source for this set is a woman aged 25 to 39 with COVID-19, enrolled during active disease.

The chain joins TRBV5-1 to TRBJ2-7, with D possibly TRBD1 on 6 matching bases. This CDR3 region has 16 residues. V was pared by 4 bases and J by 3 bases, with 20 bases between. Germline assignment: CDR1 SGHRS and CDR2 YFSETQ. CDR3 sequence (DNA): TGCGCCAGCAGCCTACCTGGGGCAGGGGTGTACTACGAGCAGTACTTC. Protein sequence: CASSLPGAGVYYEQYF.

This clone was observed a single time. The V and J genes are TRBV5-1 and TRBJ2-5, with TRBD1 as a possible D gene (6 bases). The germline CDR1 and CDR2 sequences are SGHRS and YFSETQ. Trimming left V 0 bases short and J 4 bases short, with 19 bases between. This CDR3 region has 17 residues. The CDR3 sequence: CASSLEPSGTLLETQYF. The CDR3 DNA follows: TGCGCCAGCAGCTTGGAACCATCCGGGACACTTTTAGAGACCCAGTACTTC. Looking up the rest from reference TRBV5-1 and TRBJ2-5 gives the full variable domain: KAGVTQTPRYLIKTRGQQVTLSCSPISGHRSVSWYQQTPGQGLQFLFEYFSETQRNKGNFPGRFSGRQFSNSRSEMNVSTLELGDSALYLCASSLEPSGTLLETQYFGPGTRLLVL.

The gene calls are TRBV24-1 and TRBJ2-3; 10 nucleotides agree with TRBD2. Germline loops: CDR1 KGHDR, CDR2 SFDVKD. V shed 5 bases and J 1 base; nucleotides not matched to a gene: 8. The CDR3 consists of 17 residues. As DNA, the CDR3 is TGTGCCACCAGTGGGAACCTAGCGGGAGAAGGCACAGATACGCAGTATTTT. Protein sequence: CATSGNLAGEGTDTQYF.

The chain recombines TRBV6-6 with TRBJ2-3; the D is unclear. Trimming removed 0 bases at V and 6 bases at J, with 4 bases between. This CDR3 region has 12 residues. In germline, CDR1 is MNHNY, CDR2 SVGAGI (reference sequence). DNA of the CDR3: TGTGCCAGCAGTTACTCAAGCGATACGCAGTATTTT. Encoded protein: CASSYSSDTQYF.

The J gene is TRBJ2-7, the V gene TRBV7-2; no clear D. Germline V gene lookup returns CDR1 SGHTA and CDR2 FQGNSA. The CDR3 sequence is 14 residues long. V lost 0 bases and J 2 bases, leaving 8 bases between the germline ends. The CDR3, as DNA: TGTGCCAGCAGCTTAGCTTTCGGAGCCTACGAGCAGTACTTC. Protein sequence: CASSLAFGAYEQYF.

The CDR3 region is CATSDPLADYDGYTF. The CDR3 nucleotides read TGTGCCACCAGTGATCCACTGGCTGACTACGATGGCTACACCTTC. The chain carries TRBV24-1 and TRBJ1-2; no clear D. In germline, CDR1 is KGHDR, CDR2 SFDVKD. The CDR3 consists of 15 residues. V was pared by 3 bases and J by 6 bases, with 16 bases between.

The chain combines TRBV9 with TRBJ2-7, with a possible D match to TRBD2 (5 bases). The CDR3 spans 13 residues. Per germline, CDR1 SGDLS and CDR2 YYNGEE. V lost 4 bases and J 3 bases, leaving 11 bases between the germline ends. This chain's CDR3 is CASSLRDGYEQYF. The CDR3 nucleotides are TGTGCCAGCAGCCTGAGGGATGGCTACGAGCAGTACTTC.

This CDR3 reads CASSTSVSPLHF. The DNA for the CDR3 is TGTGCCAGCAGTACGAGCGTGTCACCCCTCCACTTT. J is TRBJ1-6 and V is TRBV28; D is ambiguous. The CDR3 is 12 residues long. Germline V CDR1 and CDR2: MDHEN, SYDVKM. V was pared by 5 bases and J by 10 bases, with 9 bases between.

V is TRBV10-1 and J is TRBJ2-7; tentative D call: TRBD2 (6 bases). The CDR3 totals 14 residues. CDR1 is WNHNN and CDR2 is SYGVQD in the germline V gene (reference sequence). V dropped 3 bases and J dropped 3 bases, with 12 bases sitting between them. The CDR3 loop reads CASSDSGSLYEQYF. CDR3 DNA sequence: TGCGCCAGCAGTGACTCCGGGAGTCTCTACGAGCAGTACTTC.

This rearrangement joins TRBV11-2 to TRBJ2-5, with TRBD1 as a possible D gene (5 bases). Germline assignment: CDR1 SGHAT and CDR2 FQNNGV. The CDR3 consists of 15 residues. Deletions cut 1 base from V and 5 bases from J, with 14 bases between. CDR3 bases: TGTGCCAGCAGCTTAGGGGCTGGCAGGGTCGAGACCCAGTACTTC. Its protein is CASSLGAGRVETQYF. The full variable domain, with the rest looked up from reference TRBV11-2 and TRBJ2-5, is EAGVAQSPRYKIIEKRQSVAFWCNPISGHATLYWYQQILGQGPKLLIQFQNNGVVDDSQLPKDRFSAERLKGVDSTLKIQPAKLEDSAVYLCASSLGAGRVETQYFGPGTRLLVL.

The rearrangement links TRBV18 to TRBJ1-1; the match to TRBD1 covers 11 bases. Germline V gene sequence: CDR1 KGHSH, CDR2 LQKENI. The CDR3 has 14 residues. V trimming: 3 bases; J trimming: 4 bases; junction bases outside the gene matches: 1. The CDR3 DNA sequence: TGTGCCAGCTCACCCGGGACAGGGGGCACTGAAGCTTTCTTT. Its protein product is CASSPGTGGTEAFF.

This rearrangement joins TRBV30 to TRBJ1-2; no clear D. The CDR3 extends over 12 amino acids. V dropped 2 bases and J dropped 8 bases, with 12 bases sitting between them. Germline assignment: CDR1 GTSNPN and CDR2 SVGIG (reference sequence). In nucleotides, the CDR3 is TGTGCCTGGAGTCTCGGGAAAGGCGGCTACACCTTC. Translation gives CAWSLGKGGYTF.

This chain joins TRBV6-6 and TRBJ1-1; 9 bases align to TRBD1. The CDR3 extends over 15 amino acids. Looked up from germline, CDR1 is MNHNY and CDR2 is SVGAGI (reference sequence). The junction had 4 bases not matched to a gene; V was cut back by 2 bases and J by 3 bases. CDR3 sequence: CASSYPGQGYTEAFF. CDR3 sequence (DNA): TGTGCCAGCAGTTACCCGGGACAGGGATACACTGAAGCTTTCTTT.

This clone was seen only a few times. The V and J genes are TRBV3-1 (or the pseudogene TRBV3-2) and TRBJ2-7, with 10 nucleotides matching TRBD2. Germline CDR1 and CDR2: LGHDT and YNNKEL (reference sequence). The CDR3 spans 14 residues. V was pared by 4 bases and J by 2 bases, with 2 bases of the junction left unmatched. The CDR3 here is CASSRTSGAYEQYF. The CDR3 bases are TGTGCCAGCAGCCGGACTAGCGGAGCCTACGAGCAGTACTTC.

This chain uses TRBV6-4 with TRBJ2-1; 8 bases line up with TRBD2. J lost 4 bases, V lost 8 bases, and 7 bases had no gene match. Germline-derived CDR1 and CDR2 are MRHNA and SNTAGT. The length of the CDR3 is 14 residues. The CDR3 nucleotides read TGTGCCAGCCCTGGCCTAGCGGGTTACAATGAGCAGTTCTTC. This encodes CASPGLAGYNEQFF.

The CDR3 is CASSYVRGQGEKLFF. CDR3 DNA: TGTGCCAGCAGTTACGTTCGGGGCCAGGGGGAAAAACTGTTTTTT. This chain uses TRBV6-5 with TRBJ1-4; D is possibly TRBD1 (6 bases). Germline V lookup: CDR1 MNHEY, CDR2 SVGAGI. The V end lost 2 bases, the J end lost 8 bases, and 15 bases lay between the germline ends. This CDR3 spans 15 amino acids.

The chain recombines TRBV10-1 with TRBJ2-1; 8 bases map to TRBD2. This CDR3 region has 17 residues. Germline V gives CDR1 WNHNN, CDR2 SYGVQD (reference sequence). Losses at the gene ends were 0 bases for V and 4 bases for J; bases not matched to a gene: 8. CDR3 protein: CASSESRGTSGYNEQFF. The CDR3 DNA reads as TGCGCCAGCAGTGAGTCTCGAGGAACTAGCGGTTACAATGAGCAGTTCTTC.

This chain connects TRBV2 to TRBJ2-1; 9 nucleotides line up with TRBD2. V trimming: 6 bases; J trimming: 7 bases; junction bases outside the gene matches: 7. This CDR3 spans 14 amino acids. The germline V gene has CDR1 SNHLY and CDR2 FYNNEI. The DNA for the CDR3 is TGTGCCAGCAGGGGACTAGCCTTAGGTAATGAGCAGTTCTTC. Translation gives CASRGLALGNEQFF. The variable domain in full, completed from reference TRBV2 and TRBJ2-1, reads EPEVTQTPSHQVTQMGQEVILRCVPISNHLYFYWYRQILGQKVEFLVSFYNNEISEKSEIFDDQFSVERPDGSNFTLKIRSTKLEDSAMYFCASRGLALGNEQFFGPGTRLTVL.

This chain joins TRBV3-1 (or the pseudogene TRBV3-2) and TRBJ2-2, with 8 bases fitting TRBD2. CDR1 LGHDT and CDR2 YNNKEL come from the germline V gene (reference sequence). The V segment lost 4 bases and the J segment 2 bases; nucleotides outside the gene matches: 6. This CDR3 region has 16 residues. CDR3 loop: CASSPSGSRNTGELFF. CDR3 DNA sequence: TGTGCCAGCAGCCCAAGCGGGAGCCGTAACACCGGGGAGCTGTTTTTT.

This clone has only a few counts. This chain connects TRBV28 to TRBJ1-1, with D possibly being TRBD1 (5 bases). The CDR3 totals 15 residues. Germline V gene lookup returns CDR1 MDHEN and CDR2 SYDVKM. Trimming removed 3 bases at V and 0 bases at J, with 11 bases between. The CDR3 loop reads CASSLARAMNTEAFF. The CDR3 DNA reads as TGTGCCAGCAGTTTGGCCAGGGCAATGAACACTGAAGCTTTCTTT. The full variable domain, completed using reference TRBV28 and TRBJ1-1, is DVKVTQSSRYLVKRTGEKVFLECVQDMDHENMFWYRQDPGLGLRLIYFSYDVKMKEKGDIPEGYSVSREKKERFSLILESASTNQTSMYLCASSLARAMNTEAFFGQGTRLTVV.

The chain has TRBV6-2 or TRBV6-3 and TRBJ2-7, with D perhaps TRBD1 (6 bases). CDR3 length equals 15 residues. V gave up 4 bases and J gave up 6 bases, with 19 bases separating them. Germline-derived CDR1 and CDR2 are MNHEY and SVGEGT. The CDR3 sequence is CASSFPAPGVREQYF. As DNA, the CDR3 is TGTGCCAGCAGTTTCCCCGCCCCAGGGGTACGCGAGCAGTACTTC.

The chain is built from TRBV30 and TRBJ1-6, with D perhaps matching TRBD1 (5 bases). The CDR3 contains 15 residues. The germline V gene has CDR1 GTSNPN and CDR2 SVGIG (reference sequence). V gave up 3 bases and J gave up 7 bases, with 16 bases separating them. In DNA form, the CDR3 reads TGTGCCTGGAGCCCTATCCAGGGCCTCAATTCACCCCTCCACTTT. Its protein product is CAWSPIQGLNSPLHF.

This chain links TRBV19 with TRBJ1-1, with TRBD1 identical over 7 bases. J gave up 1 base and V 8 bases, and 1 base lay outside the gene matches. The CDR3 spans 12 residues. Germline-derived CDR1 and CDR2 are LNHDA and SQIVND (reference sequence). The CDR3 loop is CASGTENTEAFF. DNA for the CDR3: TGTGCCAGTGGGACAGAGAACACTGAAGCTTTCTTT.

The chain uses TRBV30 and TRBJ1-2, with 7 bases fitting TRBD1. The CDR3 contains 13 residues. Germline V gene sequence: CDR1 GTSNPN, CDR2 SVGIG (reference sequence). V lost 0 bases, J lost 6 bases, and 4 bases stayed unmatched. CDR3 bases: TGTGCCTGGAGTGTATCGACAGGGAATGGCTACACCTTC. This encodes CAWSVSTGNGYTF.

The chain uses TRBV15 and TRBJ2-5; weak D call: TRBD1 (6 bases). The germline V gene has CDR1 LNHNV and CDR2 YYDKDF (reference sequence). The length of the CDR3 is 16 residues. V was pared by 0 bases and J by 4 bases, with 15 bases between. CDR3 DNA sequence: TGTGCCACCAGCAGAGATCCCCCTACAGGGCTAGAGACCCAGTACTTC. Encoded protein: CATSRDPPTGLETQYF.

The CDR3 sequence is CASSSRQGYNEQFF. Written as DNA, the CDR3 is TGCGCCAGCAGCTCCCGACAGGGGTACAATGAGCAGTTCTTC. The genes are TRBV5-1 and TRBJ2-1; TRBD1 agrees at 8 bases. This CDR3 is 14 amino acids long. CDR1 is SGHRS and CDR2 is YFSETQ in the germline V gene. Trimming took 3 bases from V and 4 from J; bases not matched to a gene: 3. Drawing the rest from reference TRBV5-1 and TRBJ2-1, the complete variable domain is KAGVTQTPRYLIKTRGQQVTLSCSPISGHRSVSWYQQTPGQGLQFLFEYFSETQRNKGNFPGRFSGRQFSNSRSEMNVSTLELGDSALYLCASSSRQGYNEQFFGPGTRLTVL.